The TCR beta chain described here comes from a study of Ad26.COV2.S vaccination and SARS-CoV-2 variants. Indicated treatment: some 20 received Ad26.COV2.S at low or high dose, single or two shots; about five received placebo; per-sample allocation not given. Repertoires come from day 63 after the first vaccine or placebo injection. This CDR3 is built from 14 residues. Germline-derived CDR1 and CDR2 are SGHTA and FQGNSA. The germline V and J ends were trimmed by 6 bases and 4 bases, with 15 bases remaining between them. TCRdb's table, derived via immunoSEQ multiplex PCR, lists solely in-frame clones and lacks some. The data hold some 500,000 clones, with nearly 90% observed a single time.

The sequence was collected from a person between 18 and 59 years old who received the Ad26.COV2.S COVID-19 vaccine or a placebo. The specimen comprised peripheral blood, sampled in a trial of Ad26.COV2.S vaccine versus placebo. The genes are TRBV7-2 and TRBJ1-1; D might be TRBD1 (5 bases). The CDR3 here is CASRLGPSPTEAFF. DNA of the CDR3: TGTGCCAGCAGACTGGGGCCGTCCCCCACTGAAGCTTTCTTT.